The 14 T cell receptor beta chains reported below all come from one sample, sequenced in a study of blood T cell repertoires in COVID-19 (dated by TCRdb to 2018 to 2020). Libraries came from the immunoSEQ multiplex PCR assay. Drawn from immuneACCESS, this table holds only the in-frame rearrangements with V and J called that TCRdb kept. Clones are partly lost; checked studies trace under half to an unresolved V gene and leave the rest unexplained. The sample table records 170,000 or so clones; approximately 84% of these occur just once. The ten largest account for 13% to 15% of the sample. The specimen sequenced was peripheral blood. Every receptor here comes from a man aged 18 to 30 with active or convalescent COVID-19.

This chain joins TRBV19 and TRBJ1-2, with D possibly matching TRBD1 (6 bases). V shed 5 bases and J shed 0 bases, with 16 bases lying between them. Germline assignment: CDR1 LNHDA and CDR2 SQIVND (reference sequence). This CDR3 spans 16 amino acids. CDR3 DNA: TGTGCCAGTAGTGTTCTACCGGGACAAACTAACTATGGCTACACCTTC. Translated: CASSVLPGQTNYGYTF.

The genes are TRBV28 and TRBJ1-1; the D is unclear. Germline lookup yields CDR1 MDHEN and CDR2 SYDVKM. The length of the CDR3 is 15 residues. Trimming left V 2 bases short and J 4 bases short, with 14 bases between. CDR3 residues: CASSLSPPGGTEAFF. CDR3 DNA sequence: TGTGCCAGCAGTTTAAGCCCACCCGGAGGCACTGAAGCTTTCTTT.

The rearrangement uses TRBV19 and TRBJ1-6; TRBD1 matches at 8 bases. CDR1 LNHDA and CDR2 SQIVND come from the germline V gene (reference sequence). The junction had 4 bases not matched to a gene; V was cut back by 6 bases and J by 6 bases. This CDR3 contains 14 residues. CDR3 loop: CASRPDRANSPLHF. The CDR3 coding sequence is TGTGCCAGTAGACCGGACAGGGCTAATTCACCCCTCCACTTT. Complete variable domain (other parts from reference TRBV19 and TRBJ1-6): DGGITQSPKYLFRKEGQNVTLSCEQNLNHDAMYWYRQDPGQGLRLIYYSQIVNDFQKGDIAEGYSVSREKKESFPLTVTSAQKNPTAFYLCASRPDRANSPLHFGNGTRLTVT.

J is TRBJ1-6 and V is TRBV15, with D perhaps matching TRBD1 (5 bases). V lost 1 base to trimming and J lost 10 bases, with 14 bases between them. Germline assignment: CDR1 LNHNV and CDR2 YYDKDF (reference sequence). This CDR3 has 15 residues. CDR3 loop: CATSRGGVLSSPLHF. CDR3 bases: TGTGCCACCAGCAGAGGGGGGGTCTTATCGTCACCCCTCCACTTT.

The chain has TRBV28 and TRBJ1-5, with TRBD1 matching 7 bases. The CDR3 spans 15 residues. Germline lookup yields CDR1 MDHEN and CDR2 SYDVKM. The V and J ends lost 6 bases and 6 bases, in that order; junction bases with no gene match: 11. DNA for the CDR3: TGTGCCAGCAGGTTCGACAGGGTAGCCGGTCAGCCCCAGCATTTT. Translated, it gives CASRFDRVAGQPQHF.

This chain joins TRBV19 and TRBJ1-1, with TRBD1 as a possible D gene (5 bases). CDR1 is LNHDA, CDR2 SQIVND, per germline (reference sequence). Trimming took off 7 bases at V and 1 base at J, with 10 bases between the two ends. The CDR3 sequence is 13 residues long. CDR3 residues: CASILTANTEAFF. The CDR3 region has the DNA TGTGCCAGTATCCTGACAGCGAACACTGAAGCTTTCTTT.

This clone was recorded only once. This chain connects TRBV18 to TRBJ2-1; possibly TRBD2 for D (6 bases). The germline CDR1 and CDR2 sequences are KGHSH and LQKENI. CDR3 length equals 15 residues. V lost 3 bases and J lost 5, with 14 bases in between. CDR3 region: CASSPQAGTNNEQFF. CDR3 nucleotide sequence: TGTGCCAGCTCACCGCAGGCGGGAACAAACAATGAGCAGTTCTTC.

V gene TRBV5-1 combines with J gene TRBJ2-3; the match to TRBD1 covers 7 bases. The junction had 8 bases not matched to a gene; V was cut back by 7 bases and J by 0 bases. Germline assignment: CDR1 SGHRS and CDR2 YFSETQ. The CDR3 loop spans 15 amino acids. CDR3 bases: TGCGCCAGCCAAGAGGCGACAGGGAGCACAGATACGCAGTATTTT. Translated: CASQEATGSTDTQYF.

J is TRBJ1-2 and V is TRBV19, with D hard to call. Between the trimmed V and J ends, which lost 3 bases and 1 base, there was a span of 12 bases. Germline V gene lookup returns CDR1 LNHDA and CDR2 SQIVND (reference sequence). The length of the CDR3 is 15 residues. The CDR3 loop reads CASSIKRSDNYGYTF. The CDR3 DNA is TGTGCCAGTAGTATTAAACGTTCAGATAACTATGGCTACACCTTC.

This chain joins TRBV6-1 and TRBJ1-2, with 9 bases that match TRBD1. The CDR3 runs 15 residues. Trimming at V came to 0 bases and at J to 5 bases, leaving 4 bases not matched to a gene. Per the germline V gene, CDR1 is MNHNS and CDR2 is SASEGT. Here the CDR3 reads CASSEAGQGFYGYTF. In nucleotides, the CDR3 is TGTGCCAGCAGTGAAGCAGGACAGGGGTTTTATGGCTACACCTTC.

The rearrangement links TRBV7-9 to TRBJ1-6, with 9 bases that match TRBD1. After removal of 2 bases from V and 7 bases from J, the junction contained 9 bases not matched to a gene. This CDR3 spans 17 amino acids. CDR1 and CDR2 from the germline V gene are SEHNR and FQNEAQ (reference sequence). CDR3 residues: CASSLPGQGVVNSPLHF. Written as DNA, the CDR3 is TGTGCCAGCAGCTTACCGGGACAGGGAGTTGTAAATTCACCCCTCCACTTT.

The chain carries TRBV5-1 and TRBJ2-6; 8 bases align to TRBD1. The CDR3 extends over 16 amino acids. Trimming took 2 bases from V and 1 from J; bases not matched to a gene: 2. The V gene's germline CDR1 is SGHRS and CDR2 YFSETQ. The CDR3 here is CASSFGQGSGANVLTF. The CDR3 region has the DNA TGCGCCAGCAGCTTTGGACAGGGATCTGGGGCCAACGTCCTGACTTTC.

The V and J genes are TRBV20-1 and TRBJ2-3; possibly TRBD2 for D (6 bases). This CDR3 has 11 residues. The germline CDR1 and CDR2 sequences are DFQATT and SNEGSKA (reference sequence). CDR3 sequence: CTGGITDTQYF. The CDR3 DNA follows: TGCACTGGGGGGATCACAGATACGCAGTATTTT.

The chain employs TRBV11-2 and TRBJ2-7; perhaps TRBD2 as D (5 bases). Deletions cut 2 bases from V and 3 bases from J, with 14 bases between. CDR1 and CDR2 (germline): SGHAT, FQNNGV. This CDR3 has 15 amino acids. The CDR3 sequence: CASSLSPGTDYEQYF. The CDR3 coding sequence is TGTGCCAGCAGCTTAAGTCCGGGAACGGACTACGAGCAGTACTTC.